This T cell receptor (beta chain) is from a study of identical twins. Each CDR3 protein gets one entry after TCRdb re-called the 5' RACE reads with MiXCR. The sample has around 240,000 distinct CDR3 sequences, around 6.6% seen once. The CDR3 extends over 13 amino acids. Germline assignment: CDR1 KGHDR and CDR2 SFDVKD. Trimming shortened V by 3 bases and J by 4 bases, and 6 bases separated the two germline ends. Concerning this clonotype itself: Its matching antigen is unknown.

Study outcomes and limitations: Models came in too low on out-of-frame TCR alpha sharing in monozygotic twins. Invariant cells of the MAIT and iNKT types might have partly distorted the zero-insertion analyses.

In addition, the sample was reused for a study of yellow fever vaccine responses in identical twins.

The sequencing sample was made of memory (CD45RO+) T cells sorted from blood. V gene TRBV24-1 combines with J gene TRBJ2-1; D unclear. This clonotype was sampled from a woman aged 18-35 years in good health. The CDR3 region is CATSDIRYNEQFF. CDR3 DNA sequence: TGTGCCACCAGTGATATACGGTACAATGAGCAGTTCTTC.